This TCR beta chain was captured by sequencing in a study of blood T cell repertoires in COVID-19. For the study at large: Specimens from acute and convalescent COVID-19 originated in the United States, Italy and Spain. PBMCs, B-cell-depleted T cells, or T cells provided the cDNA or gDNA that made up the material.

In the source study's methods: Nucleated cell counts were estimated from reference gene primer amplification. Some clones are missing from TCRdb's copy, which holds only in-frame ones; the method was immunoSEQ multiplex PCR. V and J calls and clone size are those listed in that table; D and trimming were worked out from the DNA. Here the sample spans roughly 30,000 clones, 60% to 80% being singletons. J was trimmed by 5 bases and V by 2 bases; bases with no gene match: 10. The germline V gene has CDR1 MDHEN and CDR2 SYDVKM. CDR3 length equals 16 residues. Sequencing was carried out using peripheral blood. The source is a woman in her fifties or sixties with acute or convalescent COVID-19. V gene TRBV28 combines with J gene TRBJ1-2; TRBD1 aligns across 8 bases. CDR3 loop: CASSLEPGTGIYGYTF. For the CDR3, the DNA is TGTGCCAGCAGTTTAGAACCCGGGACAGGAATATATGGCTACACCTTC.